This TCR beta chain was documented in a study of shared clonotypes between healthy human individuals. About the research overall: Donors were a couple of women and a few men aged 18 to 49. General observations from the study: Clonotypes which were not shared had lower generation probabilities than clonotypes that all four donors shared. The sharing of about 5% of naive CD4 clonotypes was seen across a few donors.

Splitting of CD4+ cells produced CD45RA+ naive and CD45RA-negative memory subsets. Comment on this clone: The target antigen is unknown.

TCRdb's table, derived via immunoSEQ multiplex PCR, lists solely in-frame clones and lacks some. The sample has approximately 2.5 million clones, roughly 93% seen once. Sequencing was performed on naive CD4+ T cells from PBMCs. The subset here: CD45RA+ positively selected. This receptor was obtained from a man aged 18 to 29 in good health. Some clones in this sample may be carry-over from other donors' samples.

CDR3 residues: CASSHSGRTGIPPYEQYF. The CDR3 bases are TGCGCCAGCAGTCACTCCGGGAGGACCGGAATACCTCCGTACGAGCAGTACTTC. The rearrangement joins TRBV23-1 to TRBJ2-7; 7 bases match TRBD2. TRBV23-1 is an ORF, with its function uncertain. J gave up 4 bases and V 3 bases, and 18 bases lay outside the gene matches. The CDR3 covers 18 residues.